A selection of T cell receptor beta chains follows, all from one sample in a study of cytomegalovirus exposure and HLA in healthy donors. The table came from immunoSEQ multiplex PCR; TCRdb's copy has only in-frame clones and leaves some out. The table records around 69,000 clones, 65% to 70% of them present only once. The sequenced sample was PBMCs. These TCRs come from a man between 35 and 55 years old in good health and CMV-seropositive. Each CDR3 is given with its conserved first and last residue. Fields, in order: J gene, V gene, D gene, clone size, CDR3 protein, CDR3 DNA. D genes are given only for firm matches. Only part of the rows carry a size: once, few, many, or a class if the clone is expanded.

j_gene: TRBJ1-1; v_gene: TRBV6-1; d_gene: NA; abundance: NA; CDR3aa: CASSDPGSGGTEAFF; CDR3nt: TGTGCCAGCAGTGACCCGGGGAGTGGAGGCACTGAAGCTTTCTTT
j_gene: TRBJ2-1; v_gene: TRBV12-5; d_gene: NA; abundance: NA; CDR3aa: CASGTLGIHNEQFF; CDR3nt: TGTGCTAGTGGTACCTTGGGCATCCACAATGAGCAGTTCTTC
j_gene: TRBJ1-1; v_gene: TRBV5-4; d_gene: NA; abundance: NA; CDR3aa: CASSPDNLNTEAFF; CDR3nt: TGTGCCAGCAGCCCGGACAATTTGAACACTGAAGCTTTCTTT
j_gene: TRBJ1-4; v_gene: TRBV5-4; d_gene: NA; abundance: NA; CDR3aa: CASSLRGLSNEKLFF; CDR3nt: TGTGCCAGCAGCTTGAGGGGGTTAAGTAATGAAAAACTGTTTTTT
j_gene: TRBJ2-5; v_gene: TRBV7-7; d_gene: TRBD1; abundance: NA; CDR3aa: CASSGGQGVQETQYF; CDR3nt: TGTGCTAGCAGCGGAGGACAGGGGGTACAAGAGACCCAGTACTTC
j_gene: TRBJ1-5; v_gene: TRBV27; d_gene: NA; abundance: NA; CDR3aa: CASSFGHNQPQHF; CDR3nt: TGTGCCAGCAGTTTTGGGCACAATCAGCCCCAGCATTTT
j_gene: TRBJ2-3; v_gene: TRBV29-1; d_gene: TRBD1; abundance: NA; CDR3aa: CSVERDRGPDTQYF; CDR3nt: TGCAGCGTTGAACGGGACAGGGGACCAGATACGCAGTATTTT
j_gene: TRBJ1-5; v_gene: TRBV30; d_gene: NA; abundance: NA; CDR3aa: CAWSATNNQPQHF; CDR3nt: TGTGCCTGGAGTGCCACAAACAATCAGCCCCAGCATTTT
j_gene: TRBJ2-7; v_gene: TRBV5-1; d_gene: TRBD2; abundance: NA; CDR3aa: CASSPPSSGSVRNEQYF; CDR3nt: TGCGCCAGCAGCCCTCCCTCTAGCGGGAGTGTTCGTAACGAGCAGTACTTC
j_gene: TRBJ2-3; v_gene: TRBV7-9; d_gene: TRBD2; abundance: NA; CDR3aa: CASSPGTSGTDTQYF; CDR3nt: TGTGCCAGCAGCCCCGGGACTAGCGGAACAGATACGCAGTATTTT
j_gene: TRBJ2-1; v_gene: TRBV5-1; d_gene: NA; abundance: few; CDR3aa: CASRRDWVATNEQFF; CDR3nt: TGCGCCAGCAGGAGGGACTGGGTAGCCACCAATGAGCAGTTCTTC
j_gene: TRBJ2-5; v_gene: TRBV14; d_gene: TRBD2; abundance: few; CDR3aa: CASSQRLARETQYF; CDR3nt: TGTGCCAGCAGCCAGAGACTAGCAAGAGAGACCCAGTACTTC
j_gene: TRBJ1-4; v_gene: TRBV28; d_gene: NA; abundance: NA; CDR3aa: CATFGVNEKLFF; CDR3nt: TGTGCCACCTTCGGAGTTAATGAAAAACTGTTTTTT
j_gene: TRBJ1-5; v_gene: TRBV6-6; d_gene: NA; abundance: few; CDR3aa: CATLGGGNQPQHF; CDR3nt: TGTGCCACCTTAGGGGGGGGCAATCAGCCCCAGCATTTT
j_gene: TRBJ1-3; v_gene: TRBV19; d_gene: NA; abundance: medium-sized; CDR3aa: CASRDISVGGFGNTIYF; CDR3nt: TGTGCCAGTAGAGATATATCAGTAGGGGGTTTCGGAAACACCATATATTTT
j_gene: TRBJ1-5; v_gene: TRBV23-1; d_gene: NA; abundance: NA; CDR3aa: CASSPPSGHPADNQPQHF; CDR3nt: TGCGCCAGCAGTCCTCCCTCAGGGCACCCGGCTGACAATCAGCCCCAGCATTTT
j_gene: TRBJ1-1; v_gene: TRBV5-1; d_gene: NA; abundance: NA; CDR3aa: CASSSSVTGMNTEAFF; CDR3nt: TGCGCCAGCAGCTCTTCCGTTACAGGGATGAACACTGAAGCTTTCTTT
j_gene: TRBJ2-7; v_gene: TRBV5-1; d_gene: NA; abundance: NA; CDR3aa: CASSLVPGVPNEQYF; CDR3nt: TGCGCCAGCAGCTTGGTTCCGGGAGTCCCGAACGAGCAGTACTTC
j_gene: TRBJ1-2; v_gene: TRBV4-2; d_gene: NA; abundance: NA; CDR3aa: CASSQLSDGYTF; CDR3nt: TGTGCCAGCAGCCAGTTGAGTGATGGCTACACCTTC
j_gene: TRBJ2-3; v_gene: TRBV6-5; d_gene: TRBD2; abundance: NA; CDR3aa: CASGRLASPDTQYF; CDR3nt: TGTGCCAGCGGACGACTAGCCAGCCCAGATACGCAGTATTTT
j_gene: TRBJ2-3; v_gene: TRBV5-1; d_gene: TRBD2; abundance: few; CDR3aa: CASSLGGRAGDTQYF; CDR3nt: TGCGCCAGCAGCTTGGGCGGGAGAGCGGGAGATACGCAGTATTTT
j_gene: TRBJ2-1; v_gene: TRBV15; d_gene: NA; abundance: NA; CDR3aa: CATSSRQNNEQFF; CDR3nt: TGTGCCACCAGCAGCCGACAGAACAATGAGCAGTTCTTC
j_gene: TRBJ2-3; v_gene: TRBV10-3; d_gene: TRBD1; abundance: NA; CDR3aa: CAISESGGRSTDTQYF; CDR3nt: TGTGCCATCAGTGAGTCAGGGGGCCGGAGCACAGATACGCAGTATTTT
j_gene: TRBJ1-1; v_gene: TRBV6-6; d_gene: TRBD1; abundance: medium-sized; CDR3aa: CATQGDNTEAFF; CDR3nt: TGTGCCACCCAGGGGGATAACACTGAAGCTTTCTTT
j_gene: TRBJ2-1; v_gene: TRBV7-2; d_gene: TRBD2; abundance: once; CDR3aa: CASSPPGLAGGLEQFF; CDR3nt: TGTGCCAGCAGCCCCCCGGGACTAGCGGGAGGGCTTGAGCAGTTCTTC
j_gene: TRBJ1-1; v_gene: TRBV7-2; d_gene: TRBD1; abundance: few; CDR3aa: CASSRNRGPGTEAFF; CDR3nt: TGTGCCAGCAGCCGAAACAGGGGGCCCGGCACTGAAGCTTTCTTT
j_gene: TRBJ1-2; v_gene: TRBV7-9; d_gene: NA; abundance: NA; CDR3aa: CASIPNHRLSTYGYTF; CDR3nt: TGTGCCAGCATCCCCAATCACAGATTATCCACCTATGGCTACACCTTC
j_gene: TRBJ2-6; v_gene: TRBV5-1; d_gene: NA; abundance: NA; CDR3aa: CASSPQGGANVLTF; CDR3nt: TGCGCCAGCAGCCCGCAGGGCGGGGCCAACGTCCTGACTTTC
j_gene: TRBJ1-5; v_gene: TRBV4-1; d_gene: NA; abundance: NA; CDR3aa: CASSQDPGDRPQHF; CDR3nt: TGCGCCAGCAGCCAAGATCCGGGGGATAGGCCCCAGCATTTT
j_gene: TRBJ1-1; v_gene: TRBV6-5; d_gene: NA; abundance: NA; CDR3aa: CASSYDGSWVTEAFF; CDR3nt: TGTGCCAGCAGTTACGACGGGAGCTGGGTGACTGAAGCTTTCTTT
j_gene: TRBJ1-1; v_gene: TRBV2; d_gene: NA; abundance: NA; CDR3aa: CASRLHPVNTEAFF; CDR3nt: TGTGCCAGCAGACTACATCCCGTGAACACTGAAGCTTTCTTT
j_gene: TRBJ1-5; v_gene: TRBV13; d_gene: NA; abundance: NA; CDR3aa: CASSLGSQNQPQHF; CDR3nt: TGTGCCAGCAGCTTGGGGAGCCAAAACCAGCCCCAGCATTTT
j_gene: TRBJ2-1; v_gene: TRBV29-1; d_gene: NA; abundance: NA; CDR3aa: CSVEDSLVNEQFF; CDR3nt: TGCAGCGTTGAAGATTCACTAGTTAATGAGCAGTTCTTC
j_gene: TRBJ1-2; v_gene: TRBV5-1; d_gene: NA; abundance: NA; CDR3aa: CASSLEGFYGYTF; CDR3nt: TGCGCCAGCAGCTTGGAGGGGTTCTATGGCTACACCTTC
j_gene: TRBJ1-2; v_gene: TRBV7-8; d_gene: NA; abundance: NA; CDR3aa: CASSSQAGGDYGYTF; CDR3nt: TGTGCCAGCAGCTCCCAGGCGGGGGGCGACTATGGCTACACCTTC
j_gene: TRBJ1-1; v_gene: TRBV7-9; d_gene: NA; abundance: NA; CDR3aa: CATSGGGRRNTEAFF; CDR3nt: TGTGCCACCAGTGGGGGGGGCAGGCGGAACACTGAAGCTTTCTTT
j_gene: TRBJ2-7; v_gene: TRBV25-1; d_gene: NA; abundance: NA; CDR3aa: CASSEGIVGRRPYEQYF; CDR3nt: TGTGCCAGCAGTGAAGGAATTGTTGGGAGGAGACCCTACGAGCAGTACTTC
j_gene: TRBJ1-1; v_gene: TRBV7-3; d_gene: NA; abundance: NA; CDR3aa: CASSLNAGMNTEAFF; CDR3nt: TGTGCCAGCAGCCTAAACGCCGGGATGAACACTGAAGCTTTCTTT
j_gene: TRBJ2-5; v_gene: TRBV5-1; d_gene: NA; abundance: NA; CDR3aa: CASSLADSYQETQYF; CDR3nt: TGCGCCAGCAGCTTGGCCGACAGCTACCAAGAGACCCAGTACTTC
j_gene: TRBJ2-7; v_gene: TRBV5-4; d_gene: TRBD1; abundance: NA; CDR3aa: CASSLAGQPYEQYF; CDR3nt: TGTGCCAGCAGCTTGGCGGGACAGCCCTACGAGCAGTACTTC
j_gene: TRBJ2-7; v_gene: TRBV7-3; d_gene: TRBD1; abundance: NA; CDR3aa: CASSLHSDRGYEQYF; CDR3nt: TGTGCCAGCAGCTTACACTCGGACAGGGGGTACGAGCAGTACTTC
j_gene: TRBJ2-7; v_gene: TRBV7-9; d_gene: TRBD2; abundance: NA; CDR3aa: CASSLARGLAGDYEQYF; CDR3nt: TGTGCCAGCAGCTTAGCGCGAGGGCTAGCGGGAGACTACGAGCAGTACTTC
j_gene: TRBJ1-3; v_gene: TRBV5-4; d_gene: NA; abundance: NA; CDR3aa: CASSPTPDSSGNTIYF; CDR3nt: TGTGCCAGCAGCCCGACTCCGGACAGCTCTGGAAACACCATATATTTT
j_gene: TRBJ1-6; v_gene: TRBV28; d_gene: NA; abundance: NA; CDR3aa: CASSFPDMLGDNSPLHF; CDR3nt: TGTGCCAGCAGTTTCCCCGACATGCTCGGGGATAATTCACCCCTCCACTTT
j_gene: TRBJ2-1; v_gene: TRBV12-5; d_gene: NA; abundance: NA; CDR3aa: CASALDRMQFF; CDR3nt: TGTGCTAGTGCCCTCGACAGAATGCAGTTCTTC